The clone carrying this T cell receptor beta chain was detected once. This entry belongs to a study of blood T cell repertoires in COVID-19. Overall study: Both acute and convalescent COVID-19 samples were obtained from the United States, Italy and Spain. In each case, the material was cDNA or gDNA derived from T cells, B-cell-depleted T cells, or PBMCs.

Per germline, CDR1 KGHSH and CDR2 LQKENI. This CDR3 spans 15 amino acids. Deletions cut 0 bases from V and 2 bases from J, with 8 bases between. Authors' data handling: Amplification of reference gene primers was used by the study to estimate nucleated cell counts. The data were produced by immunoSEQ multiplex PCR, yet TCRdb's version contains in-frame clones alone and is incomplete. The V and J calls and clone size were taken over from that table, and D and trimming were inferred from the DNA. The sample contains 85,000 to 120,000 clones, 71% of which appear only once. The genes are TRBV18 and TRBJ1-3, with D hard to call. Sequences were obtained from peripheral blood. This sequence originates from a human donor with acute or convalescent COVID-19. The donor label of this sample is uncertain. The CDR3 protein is CASSPPTTPGNTIYF. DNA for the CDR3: TGTGCCAGCTCACCACCGACGACACCTGGAAACACCATATATTTT.